The rows below give T cell receptor beta chains drawn from one sample of a study of blood T cell repertoires in COVID-19. Measured with immunoSEQ multiplex PCR; TCRdb has only the in-frame clones, and not every one. The table shows around 84,000 clones, with around 80% occurring only once. The specimen was peripheral blood. The receptors derive from a man between 60 and 75 years old with COVID-19, enrolled during active disease. The CDR3 runs from the conserved cysteine through the conserved F or W. The order of the fields is CDR3 protein, V gene, CDR3 length, J gene, clone size. The size entry is marked missing in some rows and otherwise reads once, few, many or a size class.

CASSPGTGRSWDYGYTF	TRBV7-9	17	TRBJ1-2	.
CASSESSGTGFHGYTF	TRBV25-1	16	TRBJ1-2	.
CASSPTNSDTQYF	TRBV28	13	TRBJ2-3	.
CASSQISGRAYNEQFF	TRBV7-8	16	TRBJ2-1	.
CASGASNSGANVLTF	TRBV11-2	15	TRBJ2-6	.
CASSFGLADIYEQYF	TRBV27	15	TRBJ2-7	once
CASSQDRQREGAKNIQYF	TRBV4-1	18	TRBJ2-4	.
CASSLAGMYNEQFF	TRBV27	14	TRBJ2-1	.
CASSPTSGNEQYF	TRBV7-2	13	TRBJ2-7	few
CASSLRLESGPYTDTQYF	TRBV4-2	18	TRBJ2-3	.
CASSLAVGQGYEQYF	TRBV5-1	15	TRBJ2-7	.
CASSLDSGRATGELFF	TRBV7-2	16	TRBJ2-2	.
CASSPPLGGELFF	TRBV7-9	13	TRBJ2-2	many
CSVESRAGGTLNTEAFF	TRBV29-1	17	TRBJ1-1	.
CASSPGQGYEQYF	TRBV12-3/TRBV12-4	13	TRBJ2-7	.
CASSPRDRATGELFF	TRBV3-1/TRBV3-2	15	TRBJ2-2	.
CASSILLAYEQYF	TRBV19	13	TRBJ2-7	once
CASSKDSTSTDTQYF	TRBV5-1	15	TRBJ2-3	.
CASSLHPGGTGELFF	TRBV11-2	15	TRBJ2-2	few